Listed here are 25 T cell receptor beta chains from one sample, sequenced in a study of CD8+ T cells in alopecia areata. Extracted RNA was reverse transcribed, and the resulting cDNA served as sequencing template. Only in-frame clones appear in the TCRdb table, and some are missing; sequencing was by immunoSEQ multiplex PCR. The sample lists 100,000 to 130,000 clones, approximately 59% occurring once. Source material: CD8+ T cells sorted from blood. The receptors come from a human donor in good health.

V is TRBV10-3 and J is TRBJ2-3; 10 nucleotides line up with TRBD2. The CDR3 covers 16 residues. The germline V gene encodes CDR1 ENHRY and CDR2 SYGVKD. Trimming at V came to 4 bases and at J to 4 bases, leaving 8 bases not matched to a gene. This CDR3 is CAISAPTSGVADTQYF. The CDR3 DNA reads TGTGCCATCAGTGCTCCAACTAGCGGGGTCGCAGATACGCAGTATTTT.

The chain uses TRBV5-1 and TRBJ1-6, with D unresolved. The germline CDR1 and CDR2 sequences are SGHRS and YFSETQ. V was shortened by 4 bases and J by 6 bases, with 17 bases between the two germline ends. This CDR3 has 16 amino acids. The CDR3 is CASSLHETRTNSPLHF. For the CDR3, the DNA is TGCGCCAGCAGCCTACACGAGACGAGGACTAATTCACCCCTCCACTTT.

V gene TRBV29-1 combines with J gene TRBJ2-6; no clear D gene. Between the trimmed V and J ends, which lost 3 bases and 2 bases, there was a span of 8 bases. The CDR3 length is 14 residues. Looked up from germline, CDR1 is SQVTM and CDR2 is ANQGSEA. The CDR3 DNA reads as TGCAGCGTTGAGGGGTTCGCTGGGGCCAACGTCCTGACTTTC. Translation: CSVEGFAGANVLTF.

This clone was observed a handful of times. The CDR3 protein is CASSYGQGDTQYF. The CDR3, as DNA: TGTGCCAGCAGTTACGGGCAGGGAGATACGCAGTATTTT. J is TRBJ2-3 and V is TRBV6-5; D may be TRBD1 (5 bases). Germline values: CDR1 MNHEY, CDR2 SVGAGI. Trimming removed 2 bases from V and 5 bases from J, with 8 bases in between. This CDR3 is built from 13 residues.

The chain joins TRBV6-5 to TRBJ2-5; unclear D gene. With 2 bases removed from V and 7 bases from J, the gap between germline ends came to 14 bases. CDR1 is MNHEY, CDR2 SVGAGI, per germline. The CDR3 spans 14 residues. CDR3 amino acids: CASSYGPGRGTQYF. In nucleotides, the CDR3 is TGTGCCAGCAGTTACGGCCCAGGCCGTGGGACCCAGTACTTC.

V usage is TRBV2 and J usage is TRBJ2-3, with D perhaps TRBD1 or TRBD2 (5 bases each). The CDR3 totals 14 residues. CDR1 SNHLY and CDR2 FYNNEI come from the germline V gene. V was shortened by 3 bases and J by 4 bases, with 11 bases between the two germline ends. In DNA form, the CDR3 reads TGTGCCAGCAGTGACGAGGGGCTAGCAGATACGCAGTATTTT. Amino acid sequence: CASSDEGLADTQYF.

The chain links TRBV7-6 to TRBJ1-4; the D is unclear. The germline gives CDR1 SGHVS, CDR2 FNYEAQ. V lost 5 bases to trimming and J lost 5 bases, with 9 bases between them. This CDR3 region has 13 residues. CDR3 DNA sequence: TGTGCCAGCAGCCTGGGGATCAATGAAAAACTGTTTTTT. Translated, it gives CASSLGINEKLFF.

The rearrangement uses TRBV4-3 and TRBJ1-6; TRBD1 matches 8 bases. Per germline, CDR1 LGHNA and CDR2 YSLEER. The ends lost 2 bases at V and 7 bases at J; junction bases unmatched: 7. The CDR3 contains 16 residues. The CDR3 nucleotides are TGCGCCAGCAGCCAACAGGGGGCCACGAGGAATTCACCCCTCCACTTT. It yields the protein CASSQQGATRNSPLHF.

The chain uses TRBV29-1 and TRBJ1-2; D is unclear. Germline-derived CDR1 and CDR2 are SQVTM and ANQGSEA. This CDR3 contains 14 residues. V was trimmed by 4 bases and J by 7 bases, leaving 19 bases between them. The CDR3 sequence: CSVVAAGGSGGYTF. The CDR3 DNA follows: TGCAGCGTTGTGGCAGCGGGCGGTTCCGGTGGCTACACCTTC.

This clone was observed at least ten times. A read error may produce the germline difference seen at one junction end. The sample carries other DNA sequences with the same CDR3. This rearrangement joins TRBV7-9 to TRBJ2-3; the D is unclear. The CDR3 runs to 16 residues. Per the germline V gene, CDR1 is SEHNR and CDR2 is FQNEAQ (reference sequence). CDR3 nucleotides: TGCGCCAGCAGCCAAGATCCTTGGCGGTACACAGATACGCAGTATTTT. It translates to CASSQDPWRYTDTQYF.

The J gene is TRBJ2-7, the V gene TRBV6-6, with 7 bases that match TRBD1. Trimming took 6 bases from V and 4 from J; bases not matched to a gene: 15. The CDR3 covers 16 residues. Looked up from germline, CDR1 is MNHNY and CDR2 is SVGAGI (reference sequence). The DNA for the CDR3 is TGTGCCAGCAGCACTCGGGACAGCCTCGAGTCTTACGAGCAGTACTTC. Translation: CASSTRDSLESYEQYF.

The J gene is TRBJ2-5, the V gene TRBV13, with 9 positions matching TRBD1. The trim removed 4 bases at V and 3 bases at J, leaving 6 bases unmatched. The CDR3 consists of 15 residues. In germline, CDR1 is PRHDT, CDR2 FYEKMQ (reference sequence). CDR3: CASSSTGGGEETQYF. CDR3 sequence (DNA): TGTGCCAGCAGCTCGACAGGGGGTGGGGAAGAGACCCAGTACTTC.

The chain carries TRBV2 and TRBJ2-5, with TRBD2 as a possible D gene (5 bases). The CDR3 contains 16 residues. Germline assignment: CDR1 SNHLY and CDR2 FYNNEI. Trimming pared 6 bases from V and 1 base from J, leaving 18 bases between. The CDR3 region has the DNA TGTGCCAGCAGCGGCCGGGGAGCGCCTCTCCAAGAGACCCAGTACTTC. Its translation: CASSGRGAPLQETQYF.

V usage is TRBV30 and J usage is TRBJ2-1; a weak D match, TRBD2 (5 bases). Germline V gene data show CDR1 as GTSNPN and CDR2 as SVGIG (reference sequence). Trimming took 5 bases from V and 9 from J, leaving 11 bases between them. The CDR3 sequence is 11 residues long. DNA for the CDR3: TGTGCCTGGCATTGGGGAGTTGAGCAGTTCTTC. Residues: CAWHWGVEQFF.

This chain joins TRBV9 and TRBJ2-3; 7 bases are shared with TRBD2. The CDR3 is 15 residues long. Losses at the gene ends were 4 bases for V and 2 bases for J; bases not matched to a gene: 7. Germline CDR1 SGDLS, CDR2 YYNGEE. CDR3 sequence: CASSFLAGPTDTQYF. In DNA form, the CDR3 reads TGTGCCAGCAGCTTCTTAGCGGGCCCCACAGATACGCAGTATTTT.

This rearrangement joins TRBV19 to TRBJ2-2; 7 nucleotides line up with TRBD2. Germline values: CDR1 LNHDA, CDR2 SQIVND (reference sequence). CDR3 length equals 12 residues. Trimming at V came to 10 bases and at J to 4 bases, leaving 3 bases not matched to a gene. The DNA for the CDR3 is TGTGCCACGGGGGGACCCACCGGGGAGCTGTTTTTT. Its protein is CATGGPTGELFF.

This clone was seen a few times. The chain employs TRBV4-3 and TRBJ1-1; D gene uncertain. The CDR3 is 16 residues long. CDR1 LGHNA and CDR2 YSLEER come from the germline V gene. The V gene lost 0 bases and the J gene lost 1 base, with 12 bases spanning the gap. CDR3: CASSQDQDLGNTEAFF. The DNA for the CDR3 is TGCGCCAGCAGCCAAGATCAGGATTTAGGGAACACTGAAGCTTTCTTT.

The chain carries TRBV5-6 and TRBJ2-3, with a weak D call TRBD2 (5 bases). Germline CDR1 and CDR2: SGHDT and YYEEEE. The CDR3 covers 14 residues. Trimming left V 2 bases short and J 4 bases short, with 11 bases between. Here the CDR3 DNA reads TGTGCCAGCAGCTTAACGCTAGCCTCAGATACGCAGTATTTT. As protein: CASSLTLASDTQYF.

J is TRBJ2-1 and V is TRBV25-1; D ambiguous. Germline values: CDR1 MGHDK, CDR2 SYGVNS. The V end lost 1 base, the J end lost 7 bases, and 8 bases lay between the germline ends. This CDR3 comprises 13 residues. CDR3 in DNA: TGTGCCAGCAGTGAATTAGGGATAAATGAGCAGTTCTTC. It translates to CASSELGINEQFF.

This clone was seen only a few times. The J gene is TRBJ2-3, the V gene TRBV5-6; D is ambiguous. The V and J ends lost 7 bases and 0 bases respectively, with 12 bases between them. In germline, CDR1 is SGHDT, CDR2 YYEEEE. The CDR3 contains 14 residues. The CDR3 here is CASFLVDSTDTQYF. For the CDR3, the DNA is TGTGCCAGCTTTTTAGTTGATAGCACAGATACGCAGTATTTT.

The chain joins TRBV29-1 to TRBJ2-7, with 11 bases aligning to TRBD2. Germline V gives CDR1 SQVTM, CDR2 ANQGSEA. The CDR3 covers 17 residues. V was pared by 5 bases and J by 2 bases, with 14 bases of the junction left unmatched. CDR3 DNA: TGCAGCGTTTCTCACCCTACTAGCGGGGGATGGACCTACGAGCAGTACTTC. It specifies CSVSHPTSGGWTYEQYF.

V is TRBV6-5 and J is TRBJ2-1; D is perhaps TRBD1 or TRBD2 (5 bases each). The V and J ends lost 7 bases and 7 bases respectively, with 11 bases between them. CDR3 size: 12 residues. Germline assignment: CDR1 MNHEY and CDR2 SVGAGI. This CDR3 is CASTGTGNEQFF. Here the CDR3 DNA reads TGTGCCAGCACTGGGACGGGGAATGAGCAGTTCTTC.

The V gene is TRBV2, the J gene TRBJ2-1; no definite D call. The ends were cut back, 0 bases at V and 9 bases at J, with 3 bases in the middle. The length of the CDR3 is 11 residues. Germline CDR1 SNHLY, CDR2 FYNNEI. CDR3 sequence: CASSEASEQFF. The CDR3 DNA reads TGTGCCAGCAGTGAAGCGAGTGAGCAGTTCTTC.

CDR3: CASSSAMGGLGEQYF. In nucleotides, the CDR3 is TGTGCCAGCAGCTCCGCAATGGGGGGCCTAGGCGAGCAGTACTTC. V and J are TRBV27 and TRBJ2-7; either TRBD1 or TRBD2 may fit D (6 bases each). There are 15 residues in the CDR3. The ends were cut back, 6 bases at V and 6 bases at J, with 21 bases in the middle. Germline values: CDR1 MNHEY, CDR2 SMNVEV (reference sequence).

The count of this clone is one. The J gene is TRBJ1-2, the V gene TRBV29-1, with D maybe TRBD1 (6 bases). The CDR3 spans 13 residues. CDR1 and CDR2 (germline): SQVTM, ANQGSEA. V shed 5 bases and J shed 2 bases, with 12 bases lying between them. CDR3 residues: CSVPSDRNYGYTF. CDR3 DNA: TGCAGCGTTCCCTCAGACAGGAACTATGGCTACACCTTC.